This T cell receptor beta chain derives from a study of regulatory T cells in long-lasting Graves disease. Study-level information: To qualify as persistent, Graves' disease required over 5 years of antithyroid drugs with positive TSH receptor antibodies.

This clonotype was picked up a small number of times. The sample's time point: persistent/refractory GD, antithyroid drugs over 5 years with positive TRAb. PBMC-extracted RNA yielded the TCR library. Construction of the TCR beta libraries employed iRepertoire HTBI primers in conjunction with Arm-PCR of CDR3 regions. TCRdb re-derived calls from the multiplex PCR reads in MiXCR, one entry per CDR3 protein. The table has a few hundred thousand distinct CDR3 sequences, roughly 20% seen once; the top ten hold approximately 30%. V gave up 3 bases and J gave up 5 bases, with 10 bases separating them. This CDR3 comprises 13 residues. Per the germline V gene, CDR1 is KGHSH and CDR2 is LQKENI.

The sample was peripheral blood mononuclear cells (PBMCs), taken when the disease was refractory, from a patient treated with antithyroid drugs. This chain links TRBV18 with TRBJ2-5; D perhaps matches TRBD2 (5 bases). The sequence derives from a middle-aged woman with Graves disease. CDR3 sequence (DNA): TGTGCCAGCTCACCGCGGAGGTTCGAGACCCAGTACTTC. Amino acids: CASSPRRFETQYF.